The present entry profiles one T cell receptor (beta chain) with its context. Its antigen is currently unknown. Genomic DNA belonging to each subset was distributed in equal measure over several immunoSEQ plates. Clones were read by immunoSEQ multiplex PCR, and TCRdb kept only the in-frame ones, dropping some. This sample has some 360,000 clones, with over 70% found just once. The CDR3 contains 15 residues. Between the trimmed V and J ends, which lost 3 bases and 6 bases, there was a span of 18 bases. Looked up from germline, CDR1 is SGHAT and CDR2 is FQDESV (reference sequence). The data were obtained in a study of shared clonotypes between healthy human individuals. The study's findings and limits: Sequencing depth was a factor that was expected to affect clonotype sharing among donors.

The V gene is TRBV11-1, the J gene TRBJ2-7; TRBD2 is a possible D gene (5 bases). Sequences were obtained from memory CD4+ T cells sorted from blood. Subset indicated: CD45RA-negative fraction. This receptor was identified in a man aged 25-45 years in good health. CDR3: CASSFLRDAPTEQYF. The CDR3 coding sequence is TGTGCCAGCAGCTTCTTGAGGGATGCCCCCACCGAGCAGTACTTC.